This record concerns one T cell receptor beta chain sequence. Its cognate antigen is unknown. The record originates from a study of shared clonotypes between healthy human individuals. Overall study findings and caveats: Sequencing of the sorted subsets was shown by rarefaction to be incomplete despite large depth.

From CD4+ cells came CD45RA+ naive and CD45RA-negative memory subsets. CDR3 size: 16 residues. V gave up 4 bases and J gave up 2 bases; unmatched junction bases: 11. From germline, CDR1 is SGDLS and CDR2 YYNGEE. The data were produced by immunoSEQ multiplex PCR, yet TCRdb's version contains in-frame clones alone and is incomplete. The sample records approximately 2,000,000 clones, less than 95% being singletons. The source material was naive CD4+ T cells from PBMCs. Subset specified: CD45RA+ positively selected. This TCR derives from a man younger than 35 in good health. Some clones in this sample may be carry-over from other donors' samples. The chain is built from TRBV9 and TRBJ2-5; TRBD1 aligns across 7 bases. CDR3 in amino acids: CASSTGIAQGQETQYF. The CDR3, as DNA: TGTGCCAGCAGCACTGGGATAGCACAGGGGCAAGAGACCCAGTACTTC.